Each of the 13 T cell receptor beta chains below was sequenced from the same sample in a study of blood T cell repertoires in COVID-19. Data came from immunoSEQ multiplex PCR; TCRdb stores just in-frame clones and leaves some out. The sample carries over 450,000 clones, 89% recorded once. The material sequenced was peripheral blood. These TCRs come from a man younger than 30 with COVID-19, enrolled during active disease.

The V call is TRBV3-1 (or the pseudogene TRBV3-2), the J call TRBJ2-3; 10 bases agree with TRBD2. V shed 5 bases and J 6 bases; nucleotides not matched to a gene: 5. CDR3 length: 14 residues. CDR1 is LGHDT and CDR2 is YNNKEL in the germline V gene (reference sequence). The DNA of the CDR3 is TGTGCCAGCAGCGCTAGCGGGAGACCCGATACGCAGTATTTT. It specifies CASSASGRPDTQYF.

This clone appeared a single time. This chain links TRBV29-1 with TRBJ2-1; the match to TRBD2 covers 9 bases. V shed 7 bases, J shed 2 bases, and the junction held 9 bases outside the gene matches. The CDR3 has 15 residues. Germline V gene lookup returns CDR1 SQVTM and CDR2 ANQGSEA. The CDR3 region has the DNA TGCAGCGCCCGATTAGCGGGAGCGGCCTACAATGAGCAGTTCTTC. It is translated as CSARLAGAAYNEQFF.

CDR3 region: CASSFSPGLAGVKADTQYF. In nucleotides, the CDR3 is TGTGCCAGCAGTTTCTCTCCGGGACTAGCGGGAGTCAAGGCAGATACGCAGTATTTT. This rearrangement joins TRBV27 to TRBJ2-3; 14 nucleotides match TRBD2. From germline, CDR1 is MNHEY and CDR2 SMNVEV (reference sequence). Losses at the gene ends were 3 bases for V and 4 bases for J; bases not matched to a gene: 12. The CDR3 loop spans 19 amino acids.

This chain connects TRBV5-1 to TRBJ2-7, with TRBD1 as a possible D gene (5 bases). In germline, CDR1 is SGHRS, CDR2 YFSETQ. This CDR3 spans 13 amino acids. V was trimmed by 2 bases and J by 2 bases, leaving 8 bases between them. The CDR3 bases are TGCGCCAGCAGCTTCCCAGGGACCTACGAGCAGTACTTC. Its translation: CASSFPGTYEQYF.

This sequence joins TRBV5-1 and TRBJ1-3; tentative D call: TRBD1 (6 bases). The CDR3 loop spans 16 amino acids. Trimming removed 4 bases from V and 4 bases from J, with 18 bases in between. Germline V gene data show CDR1 as SGHRS and CDR2 as YFSETQ. CDR3 loop: CASSQDPAGVGNTIYF. DNA for the CDR3: TGCGCCAGCAGCCAAGACCCGGCAGGGGTGGGAAACACCATATATTTT.

This clone turned up a few times. The rearrangement uses TRBV2 and TRBJ2-7; D remains unclear. The CDR3 is made up of 11 amino acids. V lost 6 bases to trimming and J lost 5 bases, with 8 bases between them. Germline CDR1 and CDR2: SNHLY and FYNNEI. CDR3: CASRASHEQYF. CDR3 in DNA: TGTGCCAGCAGAGCATCTCACGAGCAGTACTTC.

This chain links TRBV28 with TRBJ2-7; 10 nucleotides align to TRBD2. This CDR3 has 14 amino acids. Germline CDR1 is MDHEN and CDR2 is SYDVKM. Trimming removed 7 bases from V and 3 bases from J; junction bases left unmatched: 6. The CDR3 spells CASNQREGRYEQYF. As DNA, the CDR3 is TGTGCCAGCAACCAGCGGGAGGGCCGCTACGAGCAGTACTTC.

This clone occurred a few times. The chain uses TRBV5-1 and TRBJ2-7; 9 bases are a match to TRBD1. V was clipped by 0 bases and J by 2 bases; unmatched bases: 0. In germline, CDR1 is SGHRS, CDR2 YFSETQ. CDR3 length equals 14 residues. Here the CDR3 reads CASSLGDRAYEQYF. CDR3 DNA: TGCGCCAGCAGCTTGGGGGACAGGGCCTACGAGCAGTACTTC.

This clone was seen only once. The V call is TRBV5-1, the J call TRBJ2-1; 11 nucleotides agree with TRBD2. Germline V gene data show CDR1 as SGHRS and CDR2 as YFSETQ. This CDR3 region has 14 residues. After removal of 3 bases from V and 5 bases from J, the junction contained 1 base not matched to a gene. The CDR3 DNA follows: TGCGCCAGCAGCTCGGGACTAGCGGACAATGAGCAGTTCTTC. This gives the protein CASSSGLADNEQFF.

This chain uses TRBV7-9 with TRBJ2-1; no clear D gene. CDR1 SEHNR and CDR2 FQNEAQ come from the germline V gene (reference sequence). The V gene lost 4 bases and the J gene lost 0 bases, with 10 bases spanning the gap. CDR3 length: 15 residues. The CDR3 region is CASSYVESSYNEQFF. CDR3 bases: TGTGCCAGCAGCTACGTAGAGAGCTCCTACAATGAGCAGTTCTTC.

The chain links TRBV5-1 to TRBJ1-2, with D uncertain. Trimming removed 3 bases at V and 4 bases at J, with 10 bases between. The germline gives CDR1 SGHRS, CDR2 YFSETQ. CDR3 length equals 13 residues. The CDR3 is CASSSPSLYGYTF. In nucleotides, the CDR3 is TGCGCCAGCAGCTCCCCCAGTCTCTATGGCTACACCTTC. Variable domain in full (rest from reference TRBV5-1 and TRBJ1-2): KAGVTQTPRYLIKTRGQQVTLSCSPISGHRSVSWYQQTPGQGLQFLFEYFSETQRNKGNFPGRFSGRQFSNSRSEMNVSTLELGDSALYLCASSSPSLYGYTFGSGTRLTVV.

The chain couples TRBV7-9 to TRBJ2-2; D perhaps matches TRBD2 (6 bases). The CDR3 runs to 14 residues. Between the trimmed V and J ends, which lost 4 bases and 8 bases, there was a span of 14 bases. Per germline, CDR1 SEHNR and CDR2 FQNEAQ (reference sequence). The CDR3 is CASSSGTFTGELFF. As DNA, the CDR3 is TGTGCCAGCAGCTCAGGGACTTTTACAGGGGAGCTGTTTTTT.

With regard to this clone: The sample carries other DNA sequences with the same CDR3. The chain links TRBV9 to TRBJ2-2, with TRBD2 identical over 11 bases. CDR1 and CDR2 (germline): SGDLS, YYNGEE. The V gene end was trimmed by 4 bases and the J gene end by 5 bases; junction bases not matched to a gene: 4. CDR3 length: 15 residues. As DNA, the CDR3 is TGTGCCAGCAGCTTAAGACTAGCGGGGACCGGGGAGCTGTTTTTT. Translation: CASSLRLAGTGELFF.